This T cell receptor (beta chain) was recorded in a study of shared clonotypes between healthy human individuals. Whole-study context: Researchers assigned three CD4 naive, three CD4 memory, two CD8 naive and one CD8 memory plate to each donor. Overall study results and limits: Naive CD4 clonotypes overlapped across a handful of donors at 4.5% to 5.5%.

The CDR3 length is 12 residues. The ends were cut back, 5 bases at V and 4 bases at J, with 9 bases in the middle. In germline, CDR1 is SEHNR, CDR2 FQNEAQ (reference sequence). The input for sorted-subset replicate PCRs was 200 to 250 ng DNA, 25,000 to 30,000 T cell genomes. Profiling relied on immunoSEQ multiplex PCR, and the TCRdb table lists in-frame clones only, not all of them. The sample carries hundreds of thousands of clones, just over 90% recorded once. The naive CD8 fraction comprised CD45RO-negative cells positively selected for CCR7 and excluded terminally differentiated effector memory CD45RA+ cells. Comments on this clone: Its target is not known. This sample also contains other DNA sequences that code for the same CDR3.

This sequence was found in a man aged 30-40 years in good health. The chain carries TRBV7-9 and TRBJ2-7; D not resolved. Sample: naive CD8+ T cells sorted from blood. The CDR3 DNA follows: TGTGCCAGCAGCCTAGGCGTTTACGAGCAGTACTTC. Translated, it gives CASSLGVYEQYF.